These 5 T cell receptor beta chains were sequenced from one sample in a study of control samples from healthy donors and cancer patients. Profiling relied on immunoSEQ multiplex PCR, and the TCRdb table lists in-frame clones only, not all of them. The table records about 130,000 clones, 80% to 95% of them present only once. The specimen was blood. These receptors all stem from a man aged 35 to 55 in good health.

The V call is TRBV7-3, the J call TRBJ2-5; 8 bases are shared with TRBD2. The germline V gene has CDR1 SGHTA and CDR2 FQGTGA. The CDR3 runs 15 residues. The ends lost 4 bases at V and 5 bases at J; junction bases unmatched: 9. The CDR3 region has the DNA TGTGCCAGCAGCTATAGAGCCGGGGGGGCCGAGACCCAGTACTTC. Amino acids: CASSYRAGGAETQYF.

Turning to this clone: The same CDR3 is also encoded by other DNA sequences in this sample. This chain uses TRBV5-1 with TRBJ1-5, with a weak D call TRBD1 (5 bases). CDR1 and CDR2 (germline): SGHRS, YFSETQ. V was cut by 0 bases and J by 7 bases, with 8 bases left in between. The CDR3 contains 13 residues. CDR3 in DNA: TGCGCCAGCAGCTTGGGGGGGGGACAGCCCCAGCATTTT. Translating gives CASSLGGGQPQHF.

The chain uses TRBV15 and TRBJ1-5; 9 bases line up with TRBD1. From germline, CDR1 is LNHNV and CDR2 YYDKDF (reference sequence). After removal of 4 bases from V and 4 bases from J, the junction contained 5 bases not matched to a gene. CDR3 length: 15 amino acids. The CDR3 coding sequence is TGTGCCACCAGCATAGAAGGGACAGGGAATCAGCCCCAGCATTTT. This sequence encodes CATSIEGTGNQPQHF.

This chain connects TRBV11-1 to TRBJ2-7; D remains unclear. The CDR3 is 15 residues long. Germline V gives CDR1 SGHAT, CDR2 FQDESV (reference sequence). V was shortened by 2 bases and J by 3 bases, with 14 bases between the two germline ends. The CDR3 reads CASSLQQGYLYEQYF. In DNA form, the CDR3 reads TGTGCCAGCAGCTTACAGCAAGGGTATCTCTACGAGCAGTACTTC.

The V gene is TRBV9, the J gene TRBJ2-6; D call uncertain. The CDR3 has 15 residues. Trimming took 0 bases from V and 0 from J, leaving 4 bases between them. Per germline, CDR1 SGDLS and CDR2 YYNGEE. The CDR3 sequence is CASSVAVSGANVLTF. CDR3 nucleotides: TGTGCCAGCAGCGTAGCGGTCTCTGGGGCCAACGTCCTGACTTTC. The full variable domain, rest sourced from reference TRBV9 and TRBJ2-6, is DSGVTQTPKHLITATGQRVTLRCSPRSGDLSVYWYQQSLDQGLQFLIQYYNGEERAKGNILERFSAQQFPDLHSELNLSSLELGDSALYFCASSVAVSGANVLTFGAGSRLTVL.